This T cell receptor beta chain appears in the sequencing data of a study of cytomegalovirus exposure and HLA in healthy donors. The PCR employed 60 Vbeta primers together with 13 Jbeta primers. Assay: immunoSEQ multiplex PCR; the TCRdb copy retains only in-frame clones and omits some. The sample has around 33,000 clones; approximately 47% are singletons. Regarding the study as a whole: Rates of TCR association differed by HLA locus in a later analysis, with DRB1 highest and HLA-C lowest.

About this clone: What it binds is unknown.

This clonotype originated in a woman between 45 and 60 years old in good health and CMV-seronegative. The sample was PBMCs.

The CDR3 is CASSTPTGGLTYEQYF. The CDR3 coding sequence is TGTGCCAGCAGCACACCGACAGGGGGTTTAACCTACGAGCAGTACTTC. The chain couples TRBV7-8 to TRBJ2-7; 9 bases fit TRBD1. Germline assignment: CDR1 SGHVS and CDR2 FQNEAQ. Trimming at V came to 5 bases and at J to 2 bases, leaving 10 bases not matched to a gene. The CDR3 spans 16 residues.